A selection of T cell receptor beta chains follows, all from one sample in a study of shared clonotypes between healthy human individuals. Sequencing was performed with immunoSEQ multiplex PCR; in TCRdb, only in-frame clones are kept and a portion is missing. The repertoire holds about 2.3 million clones, with 85% to 95% as singletons. The specimen sequenced was naive CD4+ T cells from PBMCs. Receptors originate from a man aged 18 to 35 in good health. Some clones in this sample may be carry-over from other donors' samples. Both conserved end residues are part of each CDR3. The D gene is left open where the match is weak. A row's size may be missing; if present it is once, few, many or a size class.

j_gene | abundance | v_gene | d_gene | CDR3nt | CDR3aa
TRBJ1-3 | . | TRBV19 | . | TGTGCCAGTAGGGTGAGCTCTGGAAACACCATATATTTT | CASRVSSGNTIYF
TRBJ2-5 | . | TRBV19 | TRBD2 | TGTGCCAGTAGTCGGATGGGGGGGCGTGTAGCGGGAGCGGGCTTCCAAGAGACCCAGTACTTC | CASSRMGGRVAGAGFQETQYF
TRBJ1-3 | . | TRBV10-3 | . | TGTGCCATCTCGGAAGGGGGGGTTTCCGGAAACACCATATATTTT | CAISEGGVSGNTIYF
TRBJ1-1 | . | TRBV5-1 | . | TGCGCCAGCAGCTTGGCCGGGTCGGGAAACACTGAAGCTTTCTTT | CASSLAGSGNTEAFF
TRBJ2-1 | . | TRBV7-8 | TRBD1 | TGTGCCAGCAGCCCCCGACAGGGGCGGGGCAATGAGCAGTTCTTC | CASSPRQGRGNEQFF
TRBJ1-5 | . | TRBV4-1 | TRBD1 | TGCGCCAGCAGCCAAAGTTTGACAGGGAGTTTCGATCAGCCCCAGCATTTT | CASSQSLTGSFDQPQHF
TRBJ2-3 | . | TRBV28 | . | TGTGCCAGCAGTCCCGGACACCTCACAGATACGCAGTATTTT | CASSPGHLTDTQYF
TRBJ2-7 | once | TRBV2 | . | TGTGCCAGCAGTGGGTCGGCGGGTTACTCCTACGAGCAGTACTTC | CASSGSAGYSYEQYF
TRBJ2-1 | . | TRBV9 | TRBD2 | TGTGCCAGCAGCCCAATGTTGGGACTAGCAAGCGAGCAGTTCTTC | CASSPMLGLASEQFF
TRBJ2-5 | . | TRBV5-1 | TRBD2 | TGCGCCAGCAGCTTGGGTTCTAGCGGGGGAACGCAAGAGACCCAGTACTTC | CASSLGSSGGTQETQYF
TRBJ2-1 | . | TRBV4-2 | TRBD2 | TGTGCCAGCAGCCAAGATGTTAGCGGGAGTAATGAGCAGTTCTTC | CASSQDVSGSNEQFF
TRBJ2-2 | . | TRBV5-1 | TRBD1 | TGCGCCAGCAGCTTGCAGGGGGCCAACACCGGGGAGCTGTTTTTT | CASSLQGANTGELFF
TRBJ2-5 | . | TRBV9 | . | TGTGCCAGCAGCGTATTAGGGGCAGAGACCCAGTACTTC | CASSVLGAETQYF
TRBJ2-5 | once | TRBV6-1 | . | TGTGCCAGCAGGCCAATGACCTCCCAAGAGACCCAGTACTTC | CASRPMTSQETQYF
TRBJ2-1 | . | TRBV10-3 | TRBD2 | TGTGCCATCAGTCTCCCTACAGCGGGAGGGCCCAATGAGCAGTTCTTC | CAISLPTAGGPNEQFF
TRBJ2-1 | . | TRBV11-2 | TRBD2 | TGTGCCAGCAGCCCAATCCGGACTAGCGGGCTCTACAATGAGCAGTTCTTC | CASSPIRTSGLYNEQFF